This TCR beta chain appears in the sequencing data of a study of cytomegalovirus exposure and HLA in healthy donors. Study at large: Genotyping of 400 or so donors showed that 80% to 90% belonged to the Caucasian-associated ancestry cluster. Study outcomes and limitations: On later analysis, the bulk of CMV-associated TCR beta chains appeared to be HLA-restricted. High specificity and sensitivity for cytomegalovirus status were reported for the classifier.

The ends were cut back, 0 bases at V and 5 bases at J, with 15 bases in the middle. The CDR3 is 16 amino acids. Looked up from germline, CDR1 is MRHNA and CDR2 is SNTAGT. A remark on this clone: Its cognate antigen is unknown.

Amplification used 60 Vbeta primers and 13 Jbeta primers. As originally analysed: There were tens of millions of unique TCR beta chains by a later count, and approximately 10 million of them were shared. Generated by immunoSEQ multiplex PCR, the TCRdb table keeps only in-frame clones and is missing some. The DNA gave D and trimming, while V, J and clone size come from that table. The sample shows around 70,000 clones, approximately 81% of them seen only once. The chain combines TRBV6-4 with TRBJ2-3; a weak D match, TRBD2 (7 bases). This receptor was obtained from a woman aged 40 to 50 in good health and CMV-seropositive. The sample comprised PBMCs. The CDR3, as DNA: TGTGCCAGCAGTGACTCGGCGGGGGCACCTCGAGATACGCAGTATTTT. Amino acid sequence: CASSDSAGAPRDTQYF.